This TCR beta chain was documented in a study of T-cell reconstitution after alpha-beta-depleted transplantation in children. Study results and caveats: There were reportedly several hundred expanded graft clones from which alpha-beta T cells came about two months after transplant.

Unique molecular identifiers were used to barcode this TCRbeta library. TCRdb called the PCR reads again in MiXCR, with one record for every CDR3 protein. Seen here are 400,000 to 450,000 distinct CDR3 sequences, roughly two fifths observed once, and the top ten hold under 35%. This clonotype was recorded many times. Antigen: not known. The V and J ends lost 6 bases and 5 bases, in that order; junction bases with no gene match: 7. The germline gives CDR1 DFQATT, CDR2 SNEGSKA (reference sequence). The CDR3 totals 13 residues. This sample comprised PBMCs, obtained before TCRalphabeta/CD19-depleted stem cell transplant. The J gene is TRBJ1-5, the V gene TRBV20-1; 7 nucleotides match TRBD1. The clonotype originates from a girl aged 2 to 10 with aplastic anemia, due to receive a stem cell transplant. This CDR3 is CSAMGQNYQPQHF. The CDR3, as DNA: TGCAGTGCCATGGGACAGAATTATCAGCCCCAGCATTTT.